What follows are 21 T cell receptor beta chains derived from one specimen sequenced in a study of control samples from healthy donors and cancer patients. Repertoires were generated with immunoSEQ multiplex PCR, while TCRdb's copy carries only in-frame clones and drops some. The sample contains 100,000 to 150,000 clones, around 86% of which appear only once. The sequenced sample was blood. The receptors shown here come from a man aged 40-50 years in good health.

The CDR3 DNA reads as TGCAGCGTTGTTGGCGGCTACGGCTATGGCTACACCTTC. Translating it yields CSVVGGYGYGYTF. J is TRBJ1-2 and V is TRBV29-1; D is ambiguous. The germline CDR1 and CDR2 sequences are SQVTM and ANQGSEA. The CDR3 contains 13 residues. V lost 4 bases and J 4 bases, leaving 13 bases between the germline ends.

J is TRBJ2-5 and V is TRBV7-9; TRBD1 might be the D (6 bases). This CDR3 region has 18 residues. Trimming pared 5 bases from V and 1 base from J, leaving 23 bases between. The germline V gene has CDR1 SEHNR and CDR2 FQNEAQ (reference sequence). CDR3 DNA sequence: TGTGCCAGCAGCCTAGGAACCCTCCGGGACAAGGCCCAAGAGACCCAGTACTTC. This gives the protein CASSLGTLRDKAQETQYF. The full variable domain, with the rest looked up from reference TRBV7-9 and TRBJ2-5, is DTGVSQNPRHKITKRGQNVTFRCDPISEHNRLYWYRQTLGQGPEFLTYFQNEAQLEKSRLLSDRFSAERPKGSFSTLEIQRTEQGDSAMYLCASSLGTLRDKAQETQYFGPGTRLLVL.

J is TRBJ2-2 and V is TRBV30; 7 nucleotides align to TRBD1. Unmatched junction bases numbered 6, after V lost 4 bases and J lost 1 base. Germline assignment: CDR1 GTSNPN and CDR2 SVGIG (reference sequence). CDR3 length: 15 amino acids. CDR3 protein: CAWIHRGENTGELFF. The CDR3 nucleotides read TGTGCCTGGATCCACAGGGGCGAGAACACCGGGGAGCTGTTTTTT.

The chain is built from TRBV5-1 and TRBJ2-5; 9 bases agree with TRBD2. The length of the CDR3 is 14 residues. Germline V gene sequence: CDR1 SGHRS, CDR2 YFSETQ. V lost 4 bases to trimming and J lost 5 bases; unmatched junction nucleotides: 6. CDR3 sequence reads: CASSLNSGRETQYF. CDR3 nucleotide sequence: TGCGCCAGCAGCCTGAACAGCGGGAGGGAGACCCAGTACTTC.

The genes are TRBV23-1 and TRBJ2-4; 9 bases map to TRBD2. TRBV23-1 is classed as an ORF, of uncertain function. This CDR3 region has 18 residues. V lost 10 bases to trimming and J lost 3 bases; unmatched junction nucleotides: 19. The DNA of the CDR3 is TGCGCCACCACCGACGCCACGAAGCGGGGGGAGGACAAAAACATTCAGTACTTC. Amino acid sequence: CATTDATKRGEDKNIQYF.

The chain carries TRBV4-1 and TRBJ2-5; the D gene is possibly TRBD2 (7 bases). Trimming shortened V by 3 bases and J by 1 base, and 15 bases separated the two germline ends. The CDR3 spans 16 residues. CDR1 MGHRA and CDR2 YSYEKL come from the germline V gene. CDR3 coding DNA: TGCGCCAGCAGCCACGGGCTAGCGGACAGCCAAGAGACCCAGTACTTC. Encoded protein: CASSHGLADSQETQYF.

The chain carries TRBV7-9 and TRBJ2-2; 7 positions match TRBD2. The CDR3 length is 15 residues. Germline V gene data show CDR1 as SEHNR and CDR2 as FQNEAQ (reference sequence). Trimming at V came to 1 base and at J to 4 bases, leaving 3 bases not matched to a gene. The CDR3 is CASSLVAGGTGELFF. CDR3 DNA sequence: TGTGCCAGCAGCTTAGTAGCGGGTGGCACCGGGGAGCTGTTTTTT.

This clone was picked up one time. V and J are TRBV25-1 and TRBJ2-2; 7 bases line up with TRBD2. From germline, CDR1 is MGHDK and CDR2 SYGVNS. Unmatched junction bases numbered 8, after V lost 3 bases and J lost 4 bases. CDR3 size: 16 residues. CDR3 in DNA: TGTGCCAGCAGTGAGGCTTCGACTAGCTCCACCGGGGAGCTGTTTTTT. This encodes CASSEASTSSTGELFF.

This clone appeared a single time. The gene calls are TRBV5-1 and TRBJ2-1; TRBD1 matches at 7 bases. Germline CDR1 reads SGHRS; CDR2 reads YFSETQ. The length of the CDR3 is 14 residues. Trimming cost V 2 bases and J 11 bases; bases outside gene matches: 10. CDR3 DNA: TGCGCCAGCAGCTTCCCCGACAGGGTTTCGCAGCAGTTCTTC. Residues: CASSFPDRVSQQFF.

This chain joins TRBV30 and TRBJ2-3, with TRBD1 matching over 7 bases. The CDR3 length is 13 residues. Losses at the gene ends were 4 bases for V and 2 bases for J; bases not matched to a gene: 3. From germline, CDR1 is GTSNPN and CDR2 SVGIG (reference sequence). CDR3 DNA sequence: TGTGCCTGGACCGGACAGGACACAGATACGCAGTATTTT. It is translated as CAWTGQDTDTQYF.

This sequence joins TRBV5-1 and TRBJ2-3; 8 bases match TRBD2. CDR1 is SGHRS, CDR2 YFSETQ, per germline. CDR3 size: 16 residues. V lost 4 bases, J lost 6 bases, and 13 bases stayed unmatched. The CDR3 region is CASSGAGGLRLDTQYF. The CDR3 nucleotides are TGCGCCAGCAGCGGGGCGGGGGGCCTCCGGTTGGATACGCAGTATTTT.

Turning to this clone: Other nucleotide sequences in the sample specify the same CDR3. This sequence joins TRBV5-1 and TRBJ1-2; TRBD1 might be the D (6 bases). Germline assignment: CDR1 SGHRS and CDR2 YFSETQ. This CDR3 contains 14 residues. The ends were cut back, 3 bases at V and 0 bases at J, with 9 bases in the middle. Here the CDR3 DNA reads TGCGCCAGCAGCTCCGGACAGACTAACTATGGCTACACCTTC. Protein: CASSSGQTNYGYTF.

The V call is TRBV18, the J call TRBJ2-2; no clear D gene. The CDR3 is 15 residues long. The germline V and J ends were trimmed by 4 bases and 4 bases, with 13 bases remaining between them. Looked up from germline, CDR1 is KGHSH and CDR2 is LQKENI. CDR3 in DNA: TGTGCCAGCTCACGAACCAGTGGCGTCACCGGGGAGCTGTTTTTT. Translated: CASSRTSGVTGELFF.

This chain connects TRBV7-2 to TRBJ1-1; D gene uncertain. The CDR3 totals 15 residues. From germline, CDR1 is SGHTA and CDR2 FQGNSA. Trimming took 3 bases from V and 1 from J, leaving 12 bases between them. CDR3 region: CASSFSPTENTEAFF. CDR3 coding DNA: TGTGCCAGCAGCTTCTCCCCTACAGAGAACACTGAAGCTTTCTTT.

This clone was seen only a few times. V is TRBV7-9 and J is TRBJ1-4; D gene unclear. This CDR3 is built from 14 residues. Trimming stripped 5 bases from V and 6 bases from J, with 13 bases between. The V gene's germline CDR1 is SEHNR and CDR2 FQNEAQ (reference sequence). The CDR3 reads CASSPSGMDEKLFF. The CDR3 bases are TGTGCCAGCAGCCCTTCTGGGATGGATGAAAAACTGTTTTTT.

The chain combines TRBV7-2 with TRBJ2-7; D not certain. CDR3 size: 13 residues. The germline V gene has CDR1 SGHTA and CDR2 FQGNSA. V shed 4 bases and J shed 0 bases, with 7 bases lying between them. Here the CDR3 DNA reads TGTGCCAGCAGCTCGCTTGACTCCTACGAGCAGTACTTC. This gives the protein CASSSLDSYEQYF.

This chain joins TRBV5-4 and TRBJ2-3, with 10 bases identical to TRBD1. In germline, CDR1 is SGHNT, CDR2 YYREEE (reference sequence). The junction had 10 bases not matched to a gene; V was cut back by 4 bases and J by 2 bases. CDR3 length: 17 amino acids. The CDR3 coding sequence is TGTGCCAGCAGCCTCGGGACAGGGGTGGCTCACACAGATACGCAGTATTTT. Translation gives CASSLGTGVAHTDTQYF.

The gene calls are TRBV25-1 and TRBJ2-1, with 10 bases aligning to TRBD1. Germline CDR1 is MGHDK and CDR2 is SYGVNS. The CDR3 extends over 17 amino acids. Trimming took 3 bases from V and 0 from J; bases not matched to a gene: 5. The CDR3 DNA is TGTGCCAGCAGTGACCGGACAGGGGGGAGCTCCTACAATGAGCAGTTCTTC. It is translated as CASSDRTGGSSYNEQFF. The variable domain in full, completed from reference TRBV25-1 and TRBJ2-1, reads EADIYQTPRYLVIGTGKKITLECSQTMGHDKMYWYQQDPGMELHLIHYSYGVNSTEKGDLSSESTVSRIRTEHFPLTLESARPSHTSQYLCASSDRTGGSSYNEQFFGPGTRLTVL.

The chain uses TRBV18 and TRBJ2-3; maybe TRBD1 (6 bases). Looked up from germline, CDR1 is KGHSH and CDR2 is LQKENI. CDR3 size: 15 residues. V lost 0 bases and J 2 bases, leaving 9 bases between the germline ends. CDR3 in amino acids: CASSPPTGSTDTQYF. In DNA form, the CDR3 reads TGTGCCAGCTCACCACCGACAGGATCCACAGATACGCAGTATTTT. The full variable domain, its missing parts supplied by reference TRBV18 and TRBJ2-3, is NAGVMQNPRHLVRRRGQEARLRCSPMKGHSHVYWYRQLPEEGLKFMVYLQKENIIDESGMPKERFSAEFPKEGPSILRIQQVVRGDSAAYFCASSPPTGSTDTQYFGPGTRLTVL.

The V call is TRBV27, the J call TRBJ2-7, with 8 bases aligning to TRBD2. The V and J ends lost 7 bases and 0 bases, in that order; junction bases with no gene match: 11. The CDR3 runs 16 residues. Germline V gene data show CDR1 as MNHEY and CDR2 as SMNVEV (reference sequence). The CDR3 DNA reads TGTGCCAGCACCTCAAGGTGGGCGGGGGGCTCCTACGAGCAGTACTTC. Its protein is CASTSRWAGGSYEQYF.

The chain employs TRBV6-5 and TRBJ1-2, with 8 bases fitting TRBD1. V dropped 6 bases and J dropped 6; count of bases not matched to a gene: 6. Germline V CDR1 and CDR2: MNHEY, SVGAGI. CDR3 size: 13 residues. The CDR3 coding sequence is TGTGCCAGCAGCTTTGACAGGGGCGATGGCTACACCTTC. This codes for CASSFDRGDGYTF.